This record concerns one TCR beta chain sequence. Its antigen is as yet unknown. Total RNA came from unfractionated whole blood. In the authors' methods: TCRs per sample had a median of roughly 93,000 and ranged from about 23,224 to 750,000. TCRdb re-analysed the 5' RACE reads in MiXCR, keeping a single row per CDR3 protein. These V and J calls rely on TCRdb rather than the paper's analysis. The sample records about 81,000 distinct CDR3 sequences, approximately 8% being singletons. This sample was included in a study of human T cells and chemical hapten exposure. Overall study context: The variation in per-sample TCR yields arose mainly from small differences in pooled library volumes. Points from the study as a whole: There was no change with DPC sensitization in TCRs above 1 in 1000 frequency.

This sequence originates from a male donor in good health.

The CDR3 region is CASSFAGNTGELFF. The CDR3 DNA follows: TGTGCCAGCAGCTTTGCGGGGAACACCGGGGAGCTGTTTTTT. The J gene is TRBJ2-2, the V gene TRBV7-9, with a tentative D call TRBD2 (5 bases). The CDR3 has 14 residues. From germline, CDR1 is SEHNR and CDR2 FQNEAQ (reference sequence). Trimming removed 3 bases at V and 1 base at J, with 6 bases between.